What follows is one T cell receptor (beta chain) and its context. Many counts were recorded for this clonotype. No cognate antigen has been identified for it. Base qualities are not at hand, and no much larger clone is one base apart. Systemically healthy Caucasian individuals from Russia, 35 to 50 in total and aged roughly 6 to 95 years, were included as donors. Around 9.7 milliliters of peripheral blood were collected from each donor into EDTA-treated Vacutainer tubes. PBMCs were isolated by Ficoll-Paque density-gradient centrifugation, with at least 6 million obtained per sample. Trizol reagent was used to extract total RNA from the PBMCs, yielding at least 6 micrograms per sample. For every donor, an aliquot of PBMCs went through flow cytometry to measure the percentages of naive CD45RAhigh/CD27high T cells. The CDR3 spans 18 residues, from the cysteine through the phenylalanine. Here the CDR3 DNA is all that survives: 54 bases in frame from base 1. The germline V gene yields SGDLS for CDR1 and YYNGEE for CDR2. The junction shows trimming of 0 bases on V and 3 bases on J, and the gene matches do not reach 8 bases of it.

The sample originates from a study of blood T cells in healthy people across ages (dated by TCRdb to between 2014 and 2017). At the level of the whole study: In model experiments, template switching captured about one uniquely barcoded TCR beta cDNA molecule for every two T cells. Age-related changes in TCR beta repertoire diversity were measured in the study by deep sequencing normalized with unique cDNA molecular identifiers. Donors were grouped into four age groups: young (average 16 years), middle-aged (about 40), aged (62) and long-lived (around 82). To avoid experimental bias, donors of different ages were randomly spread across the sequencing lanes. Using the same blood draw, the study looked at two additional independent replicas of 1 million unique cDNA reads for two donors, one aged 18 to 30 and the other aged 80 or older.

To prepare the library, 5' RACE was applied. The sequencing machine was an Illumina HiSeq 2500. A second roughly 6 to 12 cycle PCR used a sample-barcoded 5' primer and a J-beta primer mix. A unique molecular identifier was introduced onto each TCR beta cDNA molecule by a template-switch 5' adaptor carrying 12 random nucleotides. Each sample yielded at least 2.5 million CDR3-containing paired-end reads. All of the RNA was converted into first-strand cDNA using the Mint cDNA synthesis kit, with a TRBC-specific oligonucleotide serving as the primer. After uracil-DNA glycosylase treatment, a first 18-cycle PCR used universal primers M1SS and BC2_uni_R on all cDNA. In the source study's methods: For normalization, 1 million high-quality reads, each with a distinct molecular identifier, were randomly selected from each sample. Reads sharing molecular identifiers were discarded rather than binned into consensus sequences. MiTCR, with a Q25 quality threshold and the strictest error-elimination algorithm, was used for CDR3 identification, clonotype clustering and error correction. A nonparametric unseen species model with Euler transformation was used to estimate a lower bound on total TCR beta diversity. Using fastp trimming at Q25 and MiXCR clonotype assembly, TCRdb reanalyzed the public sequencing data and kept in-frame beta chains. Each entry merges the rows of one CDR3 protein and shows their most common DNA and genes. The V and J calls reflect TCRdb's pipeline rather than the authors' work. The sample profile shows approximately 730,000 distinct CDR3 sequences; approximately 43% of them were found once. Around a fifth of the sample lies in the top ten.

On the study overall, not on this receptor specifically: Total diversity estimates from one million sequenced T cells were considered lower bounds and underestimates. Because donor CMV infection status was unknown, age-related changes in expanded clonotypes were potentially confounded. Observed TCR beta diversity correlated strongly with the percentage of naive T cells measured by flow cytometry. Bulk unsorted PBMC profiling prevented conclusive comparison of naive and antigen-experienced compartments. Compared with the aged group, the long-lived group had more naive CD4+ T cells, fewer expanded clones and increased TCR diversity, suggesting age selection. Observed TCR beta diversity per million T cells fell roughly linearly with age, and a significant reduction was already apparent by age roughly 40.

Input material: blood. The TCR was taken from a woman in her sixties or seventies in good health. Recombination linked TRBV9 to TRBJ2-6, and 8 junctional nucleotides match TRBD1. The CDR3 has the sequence CASSVALGQGYGANVLTF. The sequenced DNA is TGTGCCAGCAGCGTAGCACTTGGACAGGGATATGGGGCCAACGTCCTGACTTTC.